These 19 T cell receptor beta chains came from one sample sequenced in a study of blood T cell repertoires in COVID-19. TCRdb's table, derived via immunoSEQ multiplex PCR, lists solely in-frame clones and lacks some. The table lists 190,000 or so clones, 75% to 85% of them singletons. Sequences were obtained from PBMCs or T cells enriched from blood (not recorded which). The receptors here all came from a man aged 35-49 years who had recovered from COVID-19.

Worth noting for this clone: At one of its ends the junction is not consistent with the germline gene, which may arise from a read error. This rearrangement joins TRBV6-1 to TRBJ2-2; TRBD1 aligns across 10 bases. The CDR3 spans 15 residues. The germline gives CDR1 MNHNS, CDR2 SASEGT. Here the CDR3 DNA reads TGTGCCAGCAGAGAAGACAGGGGGCTTGCCGGGGAGCTGTTTTTT. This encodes CASREDRGLAGELFF.

CDR3 in amino acids: CASSWTGGEQYF. The CDR3, as DNA: TGTGCCAGCAGCTGGACAGGGGGCGAGCAGTACTTC. The V gene is TRBV7-9, the J gene TRBJ2-7; 10 nucleotides agree with TRBD1. Looked up from germline, CDR1 is SEHNR and CDR2 is FQNEAQ (reference sequence). The trim removed 4 bases at V and 6 bases at J, leaving 0 bases unmatched. The CDR3 contains 12 residues.

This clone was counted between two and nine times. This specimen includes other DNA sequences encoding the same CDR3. DNA of the CDR3: TGTGCCAGCAGTTTAACAGGGAACACTGAAGCTTTCTTT. This codes for CASSLTGNTEAFF. The chain has TRBV12-3 or TRBV12-4 and TRBJ1-1, with D possibly being TRBD1 (5 bases). The CDR3 has 13 amino acids. V lost 2 bases, J lost 1 base, and 5 bases lay in between.

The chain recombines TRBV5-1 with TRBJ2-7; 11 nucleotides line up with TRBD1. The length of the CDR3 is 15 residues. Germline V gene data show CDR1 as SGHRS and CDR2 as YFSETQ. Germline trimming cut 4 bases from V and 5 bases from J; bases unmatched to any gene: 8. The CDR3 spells CASSGSGTGGNEQYF. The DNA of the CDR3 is TGCGCCAGCAGCGGATCCGGGACAGGGGGTAACGAGCAGTACTTC.

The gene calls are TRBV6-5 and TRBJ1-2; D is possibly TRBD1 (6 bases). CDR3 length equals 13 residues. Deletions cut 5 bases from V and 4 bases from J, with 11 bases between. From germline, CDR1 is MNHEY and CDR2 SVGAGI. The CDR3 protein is CASSQRGAYGYTF. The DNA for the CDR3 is TGTGCCAGCAGTCAGCGGGGGGCCTATGGCTACACCTTC.

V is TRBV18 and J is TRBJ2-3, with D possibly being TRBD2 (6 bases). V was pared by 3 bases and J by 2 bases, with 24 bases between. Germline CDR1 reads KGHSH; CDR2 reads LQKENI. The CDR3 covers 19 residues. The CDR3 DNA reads TGTGCCAGCTCACCCCGACTAGGGGTACCTGGCGAATACACAGATACGCAGTATTTT. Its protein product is CASSPRLGVPGEYTDTQYF.

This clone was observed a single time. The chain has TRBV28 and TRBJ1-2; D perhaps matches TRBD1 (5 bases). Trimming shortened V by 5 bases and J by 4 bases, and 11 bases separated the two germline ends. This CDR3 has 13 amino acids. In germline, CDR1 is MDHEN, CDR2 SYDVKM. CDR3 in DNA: TGTGCCAGCAGTCCCCAGGGACTCTATGGCTACACCTTC. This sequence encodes CASSPQGLYGYTF.

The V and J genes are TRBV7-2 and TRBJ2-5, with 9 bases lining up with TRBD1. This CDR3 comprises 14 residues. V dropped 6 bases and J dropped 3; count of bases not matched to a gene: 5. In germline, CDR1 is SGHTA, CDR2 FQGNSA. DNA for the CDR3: TGTGCCAGCAGGCGCAGGGACAGGGAAGAGACCCAGTACTTC. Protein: CASRRRDREETQYF.

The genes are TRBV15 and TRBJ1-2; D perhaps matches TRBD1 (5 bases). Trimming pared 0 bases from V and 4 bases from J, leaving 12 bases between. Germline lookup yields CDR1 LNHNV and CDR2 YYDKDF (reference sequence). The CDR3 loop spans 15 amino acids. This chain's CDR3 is CATSRDIQGTYGYTF. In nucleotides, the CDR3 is TGTGCCACCAGCAGAGATATCCAGGGCACCTATGGCTACACCTTC. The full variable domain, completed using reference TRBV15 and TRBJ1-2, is DAMVIQNPRYQVTQFGKPVTLSCSQTLNHNVMYWYQQKSSQAPKLLFHYYDKDFNNEADTPDNFQSRRPNTSFCFLDIRSPGLGDTAMYLCATSRDIQGTYGYTFGSGTRLTVV.

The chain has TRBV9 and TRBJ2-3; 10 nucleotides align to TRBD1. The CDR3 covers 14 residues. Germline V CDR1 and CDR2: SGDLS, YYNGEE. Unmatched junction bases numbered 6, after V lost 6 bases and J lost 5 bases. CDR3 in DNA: TGTGCCAGCAACTCGGGACAGGGGATAGATACGCAGTATTTT. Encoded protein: CASNSGQGIDTQYF.

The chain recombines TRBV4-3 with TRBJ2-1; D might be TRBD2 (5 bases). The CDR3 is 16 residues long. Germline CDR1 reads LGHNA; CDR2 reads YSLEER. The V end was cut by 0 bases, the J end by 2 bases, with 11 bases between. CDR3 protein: CASSQERVLTYNEQFF. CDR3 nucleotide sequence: TGCGCCAGCAGCCAAGAGAGGGTCCTAACCTACAATGAGCAGTTCTTC.

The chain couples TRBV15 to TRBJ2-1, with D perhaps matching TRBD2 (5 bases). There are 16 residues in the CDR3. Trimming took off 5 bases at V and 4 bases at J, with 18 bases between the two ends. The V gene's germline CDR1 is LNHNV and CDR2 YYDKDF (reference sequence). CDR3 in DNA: TGTGCCACCAGCCTGGATTTGGATCAGCGGTACAATGAGCAGTTCTTC. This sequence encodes CATSLDLDQRYNEQFF.

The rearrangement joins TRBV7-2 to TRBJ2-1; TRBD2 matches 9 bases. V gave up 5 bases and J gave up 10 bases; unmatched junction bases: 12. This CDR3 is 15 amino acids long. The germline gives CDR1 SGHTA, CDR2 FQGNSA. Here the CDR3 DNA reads TGTGCCAGCAGCCGTCCGGGACTAGCCCTATACGAGCAGTTCTTC. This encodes CASSRPGLALYEQFF.

CDR3 loop: CASSISGQGAYEQYF. The CDR3, as DNA: TGTGCCAGTAGTATAAGCGGTCAGGGGGCCTACGAGCAGTACTTC. The genes are TRBV19 and TRBJ2-7; 7 nucleotides line up with TRBD1. The CDR3 is 15 amino acids. J gave up 2 bases and V 2 bases, and 6 bases lay outside the gene matches. The V gene's germline CDR1 is LNHDA and CDR2 SQIVND (reference sequence).

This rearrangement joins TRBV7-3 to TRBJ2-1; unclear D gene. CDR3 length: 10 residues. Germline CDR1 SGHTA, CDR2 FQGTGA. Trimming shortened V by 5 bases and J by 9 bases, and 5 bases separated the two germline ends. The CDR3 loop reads CASSPGEQFF. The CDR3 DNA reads TGTGCCAGCAGCCCCGGTGAGCAGTTCTTC.

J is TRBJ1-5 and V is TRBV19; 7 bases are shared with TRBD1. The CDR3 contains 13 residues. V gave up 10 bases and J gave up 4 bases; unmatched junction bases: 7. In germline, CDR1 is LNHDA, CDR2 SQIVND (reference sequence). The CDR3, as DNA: TGTGCCACCGCCGGGACAGTTAATCAGCCCCAGCATTTT. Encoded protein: CATAGTVNQPQHF.

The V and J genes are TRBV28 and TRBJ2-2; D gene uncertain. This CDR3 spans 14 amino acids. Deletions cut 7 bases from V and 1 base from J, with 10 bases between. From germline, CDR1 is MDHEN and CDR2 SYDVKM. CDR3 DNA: TGTGCCAGCAAATGGAGTCTGAACACCGGGGAGCTGTTTTTT. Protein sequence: CASKWSLNTGELFF.

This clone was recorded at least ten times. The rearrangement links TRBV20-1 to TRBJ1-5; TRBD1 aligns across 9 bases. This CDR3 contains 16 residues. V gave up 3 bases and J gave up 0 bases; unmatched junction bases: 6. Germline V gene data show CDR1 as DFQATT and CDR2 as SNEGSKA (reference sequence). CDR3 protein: CSASRQGGNSNQPQHF. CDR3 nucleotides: TGCAGTGCTAGTCGACAGGGGGGCAATAGCAATCAGCCCCAGCATTTT.

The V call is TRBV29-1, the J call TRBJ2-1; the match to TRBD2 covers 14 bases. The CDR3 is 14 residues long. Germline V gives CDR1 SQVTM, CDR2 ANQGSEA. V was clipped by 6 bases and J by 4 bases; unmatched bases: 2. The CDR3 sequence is CSVGLAGEYNEQFF. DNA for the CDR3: TGCAGCGTGGGACTAGCGGGAGAGTACAATGAGCAGTTCTTC.